This T cell receptor beta chain was retrieved from a study of cytomegalovirus exposure and HLA in healthy donors. The PCR contained 60 Vbeta and 13 Jbeta primers. Assay: immunoSEQ multiplex PCR; the TCRdb copy retains only in-frame clones and omits some. The sample consists of 100,000 to 150,000 clones, roughly 85% of them appearing once. Study observations and caveats: The Asian-associated ancestry cluster reportedly had fewer N-insertions than the approximately 670-donor mean in a later analysis. Reports showed the classifier diagnosing cytomegalovirus status with high specificity and sensitivity. A later analysis associated some 16,000 TCR beta sequences with HLA alleles at a 0.05 false discovery rate. Most of the CMV-associated TCR beta chains (in a later analysis) appeared to be HLA-restricted.

Only one count was recorded for this clone. Its specificity is unknown. The sequence came from a man in his late teens or twenties in good health and CMV-seropositive. The specimen was PBMCs.

CDR3 nucleotide sequence: TGTGCCACCAGCAGAGGGGGGGAACCTAGCACAGATACGCAGTATTTT. Amino acid sequence: CATSRGGEPSTDTQYF. The V gene is TRBV15, the J gene TRBJ2-3, with D maybe TRBD2 (6 bases). The CDR3 extends over 16 amino acids. Trimming pared 1 base from V and 0 bases from J, leaving 11 bases between. The germline gives CDR1 LNHNV, CDR2 YYDKDF (reference sequence).